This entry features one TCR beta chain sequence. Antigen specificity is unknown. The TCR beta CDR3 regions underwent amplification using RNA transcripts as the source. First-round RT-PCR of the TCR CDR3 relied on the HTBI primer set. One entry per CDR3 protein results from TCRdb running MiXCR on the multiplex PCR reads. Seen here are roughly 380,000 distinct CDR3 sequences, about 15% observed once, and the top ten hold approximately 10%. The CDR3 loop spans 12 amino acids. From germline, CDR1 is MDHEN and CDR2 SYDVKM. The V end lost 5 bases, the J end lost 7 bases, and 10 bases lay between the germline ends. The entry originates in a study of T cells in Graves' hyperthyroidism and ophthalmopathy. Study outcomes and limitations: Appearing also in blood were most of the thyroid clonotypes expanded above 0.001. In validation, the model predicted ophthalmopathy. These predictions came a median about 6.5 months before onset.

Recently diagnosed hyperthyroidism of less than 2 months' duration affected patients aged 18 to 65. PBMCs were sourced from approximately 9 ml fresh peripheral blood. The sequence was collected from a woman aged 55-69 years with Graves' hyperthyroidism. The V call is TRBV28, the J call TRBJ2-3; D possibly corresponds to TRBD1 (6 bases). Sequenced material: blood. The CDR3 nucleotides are TGTGCCAGCAGTCCGACAGGTTATACGCAGTATTTT. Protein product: CASSPTGYTQYF. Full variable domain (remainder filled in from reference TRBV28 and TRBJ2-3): DVKVTQSSRYLVKRTGEKVFLECVQDMDHENMFWYRQDPGLGLRLIYFSYDVKMKEKGDIPEGYSVSREKKERFSLILESASTNQTSMYLCASSPTGYTQYFGPGTRLTVL.